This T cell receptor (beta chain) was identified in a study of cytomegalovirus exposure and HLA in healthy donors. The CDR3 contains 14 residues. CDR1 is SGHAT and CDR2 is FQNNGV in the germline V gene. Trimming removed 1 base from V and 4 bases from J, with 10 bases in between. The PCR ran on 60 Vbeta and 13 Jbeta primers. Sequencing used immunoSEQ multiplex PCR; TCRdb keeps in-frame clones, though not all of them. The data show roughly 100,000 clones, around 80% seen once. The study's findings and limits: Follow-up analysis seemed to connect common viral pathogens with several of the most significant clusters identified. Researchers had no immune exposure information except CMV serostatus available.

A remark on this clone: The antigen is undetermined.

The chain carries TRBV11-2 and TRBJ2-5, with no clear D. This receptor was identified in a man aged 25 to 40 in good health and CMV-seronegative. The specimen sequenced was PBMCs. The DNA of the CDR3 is TGTGCCAGCAGCTTAGCTACCATCGGAGAGACCCAGTACTTC. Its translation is CASSLATIGETQYF.